This T cell receptor (beta chain) appears in the sequencing data of a study of T cell responses to AZD1222 COVID-19 vaccine. Study-wide findings and caveats: Targets within unmutated variant regions were reportedly found for nearly half of spike-specific TCRs.

Measured with immunoSEQ multiplex PCR; TCRdb has only the in-frame clones, and not every one. Of over 60,000 clones listed, approximately 90% are singletons. The CDR3 loop spans 15 amino acids. With V trimmed by 4 bases and J by 2 bases, 6 bases remained unmatched. Germline assignment: CDR1 KGHSH and CDR2 LQKENI. Remarks on this clone: Antigen specificity is unknown.

This TCR was recovered from an adult who received the MenACWY meningococcal vaccine as a control. Sequenced material: peripheral blood, taken 28 days after the second dose of the MenACWY control vaccine. V gene TRBV18 combines with J gene TRBJ2-5; TRBD1 matches 8 bases. The CDR3 reads CASSLGQGRQETQYF. The CDR3 DNA reads TGTGCCAGCTCACTTGGACAGGGTCGGCAAGAGACCCAGTACTTC.